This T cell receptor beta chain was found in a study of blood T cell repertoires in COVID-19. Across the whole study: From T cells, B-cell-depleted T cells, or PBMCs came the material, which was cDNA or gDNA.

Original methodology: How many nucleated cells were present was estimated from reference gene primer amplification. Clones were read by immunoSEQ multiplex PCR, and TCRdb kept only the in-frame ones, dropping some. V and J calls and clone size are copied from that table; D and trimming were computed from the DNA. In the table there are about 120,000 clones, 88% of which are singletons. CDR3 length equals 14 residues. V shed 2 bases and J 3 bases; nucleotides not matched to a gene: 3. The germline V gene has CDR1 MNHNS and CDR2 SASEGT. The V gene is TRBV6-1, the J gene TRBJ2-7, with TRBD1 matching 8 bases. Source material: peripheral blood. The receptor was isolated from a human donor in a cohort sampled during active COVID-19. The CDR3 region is CASSETGQGYEQYF. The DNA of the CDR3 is TGTGCCAGCAGTGAAACTGGACAGGGCTACGAGCAGTACTTC.